The entry that follows covers one TCR beta chain sequence. Its target is unknown. The data stem from a study of T cell responses to AZD1222 COVID-19 vaccine. Broader study findings: Increases in Spike-specific TCR breadth and depth were seen after two AZD1222 doses. Of the AZD1222 recipients, only 6 or 7 were seropositive at baseline. Nearly half of unique spike-specific TCRs reportedly avoided B.1.351 and B.1.1.7 mutated regions. The CD4 TCRs associated with vaccination extended across spike and predominated at 160-218 and 743-854.

Looked up from germline, CDR1 is SNHLY and CDR2 is FYNNEI. V dropped 3 bases and J dropped 12 bases, with 24 bases sitting between them. This CDR3 region has 15 residues. Profiling relied on immunoSEQ multiplex PCR, and the TCRdb table lists in-frame clones only, not all of them. This sample carries 150,000 to 200,000 clones, over 90% of them seen once, and the ten largest clones take about 2.3%. This TCR came from an adult in good health. This chain joins TRBV2 and TRBJ2-7; possible D gene TRBD2, 5 bases. Sequences were derived from peripheral blood, sampled on day 0 of AZD1222 vaccination. The CDR3 region is CASSDDRPGSPIGYF. In nucleotides, the CDR3 is TGTGCCAGCAGTGATGACCGGCCGGGAAGCCCCATTGGGTACTTC.